This T cell receptor (beta chain) came from a study of vaccination and CD4 T cells after COVID-19. Study background: The cells were exposed to overlapping spike peptides originating from SARS-CoV-2, HCoV-NL63, HCoV-OC43 and HCoV-229E for stimulation.

Treatment specified: roughly 11-day PBMC culture with coronavirus spike peptide pools or control peptides (ViraFEST assay). Sequenced with the Oncomine TCR Beta short-read assay was DNA taken from cultured CD4+ T cells. One entry per CDR3 protein, called by TCRdb with MiXCR from the PCR reads. The data show approximately 15,000 distinct CDR3 sequences, with approximately 47% seen just once and 13% held by the top ten. To note about this clonotype: Its antigen is not known.

Source material: CD4+ T cells from blood, cultured in vitro. This TCR came from a human donor who had recovered from COVID-19.

The CDR3: CASSRTELTDTQYF. The DNA of the CDR3 is TGTGCCAGCAGCCGTACAGAGCTCACAGATACGCAGTATTTT. The V gene is TRBV7-9, the J gene TRBJ2-3; the D is unclear. Per the germline V gene, CDR1 is SEHNR and CDR2 is FQNEAQ (reference sequence). This CDR3 has 14 residues. The V gene lost 5 bases and the J gene lost 2 bases, with 11 bases spanning the gap.